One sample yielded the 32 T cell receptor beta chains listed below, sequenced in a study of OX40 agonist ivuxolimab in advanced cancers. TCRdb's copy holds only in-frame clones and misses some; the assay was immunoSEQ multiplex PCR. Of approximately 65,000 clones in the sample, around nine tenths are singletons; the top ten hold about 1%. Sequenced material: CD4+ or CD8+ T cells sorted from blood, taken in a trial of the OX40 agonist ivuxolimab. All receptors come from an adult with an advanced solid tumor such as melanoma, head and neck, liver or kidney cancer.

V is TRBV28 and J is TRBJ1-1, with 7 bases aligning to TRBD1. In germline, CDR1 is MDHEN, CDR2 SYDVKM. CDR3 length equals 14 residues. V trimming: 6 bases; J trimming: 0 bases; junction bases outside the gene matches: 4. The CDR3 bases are TGTGCCAGCAGCACAGGGGATATGAACACTGAAGCTTTCTTT. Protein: CASSTGDMNTEAFF.

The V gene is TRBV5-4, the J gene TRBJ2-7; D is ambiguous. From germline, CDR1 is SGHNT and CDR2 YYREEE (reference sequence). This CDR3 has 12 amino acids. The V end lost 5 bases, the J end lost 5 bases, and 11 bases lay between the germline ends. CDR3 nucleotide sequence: TGTGCCAGCAGTTTGAATGATGACGAGCAGTACTTC. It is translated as CASSLNDDEQYF.

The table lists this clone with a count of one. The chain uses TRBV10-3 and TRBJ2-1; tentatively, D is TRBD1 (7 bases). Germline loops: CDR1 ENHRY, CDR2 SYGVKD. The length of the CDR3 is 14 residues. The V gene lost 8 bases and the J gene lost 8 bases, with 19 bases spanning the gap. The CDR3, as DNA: TGTGCCATCCATGAGGAGGGGGCGGCCGATGAGCAGTTCTTC. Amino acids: CAIHEEGAADEQFF.

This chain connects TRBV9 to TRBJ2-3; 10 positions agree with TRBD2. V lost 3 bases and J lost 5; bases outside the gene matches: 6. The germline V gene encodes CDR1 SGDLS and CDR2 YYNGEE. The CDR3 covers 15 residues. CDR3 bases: TGTGCCAGCAGCGCCCTAGCGGGAGATGGAGATACGCAGTATTTT. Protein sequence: CASSALAGDGDTQYF.

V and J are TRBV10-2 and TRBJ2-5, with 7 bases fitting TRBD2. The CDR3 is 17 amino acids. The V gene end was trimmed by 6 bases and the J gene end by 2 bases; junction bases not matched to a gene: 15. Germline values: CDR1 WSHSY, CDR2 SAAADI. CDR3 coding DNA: TGCGCCAGCAGGGAGATCGAGCGGGGAGCGGGTCAAGAGACCCAGTACTTC. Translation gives CASREIERGAGQETQYF.

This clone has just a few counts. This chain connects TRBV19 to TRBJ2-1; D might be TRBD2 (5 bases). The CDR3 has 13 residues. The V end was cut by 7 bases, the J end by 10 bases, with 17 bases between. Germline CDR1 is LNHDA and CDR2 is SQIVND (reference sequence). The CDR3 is CASNRLEGEEQFF. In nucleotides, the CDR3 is TGTGCCAGTAACCGACTCGAGGGCGAGGAGCAGTTCTTC.

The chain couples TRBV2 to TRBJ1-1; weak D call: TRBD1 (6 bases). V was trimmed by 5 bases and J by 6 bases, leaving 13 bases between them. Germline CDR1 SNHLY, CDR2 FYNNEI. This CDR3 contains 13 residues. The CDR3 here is CASSFSGVSEAFF. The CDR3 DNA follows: TGTGCCAGCAGTTTCTCAGGGGTCTCTGAAGCTTTCTTT.

The CDR3 nucleotides read TGTGCCGCGGGTTATAAAACAGGGAAGGGGACTGAAGCTTTCTTT. Translation gives CAAGYKTGKGTEAFF. The rearrangement uses TRBV28 and TRBJ1-1; D may be TRBD1 (6 bases). The V end was cut by 11 bases, the J end by 5 bases, with 24 bases between. Germline-derived CDR1 and CDR2 are MDHEN and SYDVKM. This CDR3 comprises 15 residues.

CDR3 coding DNA: TGTGCCAGCCGAGGCACTAGCGGGAGTGCCTACGAGCAGTACTTC. Translating gives CASRGTSGSAYEQYF. V usage is TRBV2 and J usage is TRBJ2-7, with 11 bases matching TRBD2. Germline V gene sequence: CDR1 SNHLY, CDR2 FYNNEI. The CDR3 spans 15 residues. The junction had 8 bases not matched to a gene; V was cut back by 8 bases and J by 2 bases.

CDR3 in DNA: TGTGCCAGCAGCGTAGAGAGGGACCCCTACAATGAGCAGTTCTTC. It specifies CASSVERDPYNEQFF. This chain connects TRBV9 to TRBJ2-1; D possibly matches TRBD1 or TRBD2 (5 bases each). This CDR3 has 15 residues. The ends were cut back, 0 bases at V and 2 bases at J, with 9 bases in the middle. CDR1 SGDLS and CDR2 YYNGEE come from the germline V gene.

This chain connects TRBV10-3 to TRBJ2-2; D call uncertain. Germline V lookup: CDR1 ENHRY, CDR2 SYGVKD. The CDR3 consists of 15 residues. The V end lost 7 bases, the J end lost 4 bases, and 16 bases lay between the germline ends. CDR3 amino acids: CAIMGPSSLTGELFF. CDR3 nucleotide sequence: TGTGCCATCATGGGTCCGTCAAGTCTCACCGGGGAGCTGTTTTTT.

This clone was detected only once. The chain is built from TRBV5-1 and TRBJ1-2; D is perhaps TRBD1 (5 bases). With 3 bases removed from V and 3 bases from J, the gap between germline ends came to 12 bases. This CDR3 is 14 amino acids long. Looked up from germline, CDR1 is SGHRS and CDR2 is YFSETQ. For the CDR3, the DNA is TGCGCCAGCAGCTCTGGGTTGGGGGACTATGGCTACACCTTC. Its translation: CASSSGLGDYGYTF.

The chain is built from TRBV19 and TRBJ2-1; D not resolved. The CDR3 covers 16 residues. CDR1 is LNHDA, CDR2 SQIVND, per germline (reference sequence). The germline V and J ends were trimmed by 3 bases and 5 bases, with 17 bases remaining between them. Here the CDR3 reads CASSIRFLIGNNEQFF. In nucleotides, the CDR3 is TGTGCCAGTAGTATTCGGTTTCTTATAGGGAACAATGAGCAGTTCTTC.

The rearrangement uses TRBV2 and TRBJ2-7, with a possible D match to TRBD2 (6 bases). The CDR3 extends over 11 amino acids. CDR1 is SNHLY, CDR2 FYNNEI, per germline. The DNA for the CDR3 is TGTGCGGGGGGACTGGGAAACGAGCAGTACTTC. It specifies CAGGLGNEQYF. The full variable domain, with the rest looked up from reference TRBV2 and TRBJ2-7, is EPEVTQTPSHQVTQMGQEVILRCVPISNHLYFYWYRQILGQKVEFLVSFYNNEISEKSEIFDDQFSVERPDGSNFTLKIRSTKLEDSAMYFCAGGLGNEQYFGPGTRLTVT.

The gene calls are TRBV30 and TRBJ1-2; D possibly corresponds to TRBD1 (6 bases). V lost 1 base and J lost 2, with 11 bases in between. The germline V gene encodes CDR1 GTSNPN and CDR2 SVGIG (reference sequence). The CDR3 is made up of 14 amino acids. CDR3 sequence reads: CAWSDREGNYGYTF. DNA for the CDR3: TGTGCCTGGAGTGACAGGGAGGGGAACTATGGCTACACCTTC. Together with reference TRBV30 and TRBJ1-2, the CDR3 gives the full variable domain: SQTIHQWPATLVQPVGSPLSLECTVEGTSNPNLYWYRQAAGRGLQLLFYSVGIGQISSEVPQNLSASRPQDRQFILSSKKLLLSDSGFYLCAWSDREGNYGYTFGSGTRLTVV.

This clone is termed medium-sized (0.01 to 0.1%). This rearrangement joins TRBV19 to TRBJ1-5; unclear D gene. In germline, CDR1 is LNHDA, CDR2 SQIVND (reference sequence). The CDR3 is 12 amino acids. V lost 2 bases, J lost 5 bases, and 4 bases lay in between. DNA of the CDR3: TGTGCCAGTAGTATACGGGATCAGCCCCAGCATTTT. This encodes CASSIRDQPQHF.

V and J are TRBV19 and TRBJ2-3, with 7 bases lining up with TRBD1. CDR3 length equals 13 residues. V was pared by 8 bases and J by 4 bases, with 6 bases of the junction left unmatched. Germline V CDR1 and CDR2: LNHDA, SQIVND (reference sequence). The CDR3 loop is CASRLDRADTQYF. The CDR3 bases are TGTGCCAGTCGGTTAGACAGGGCAGATACGCAGTATTTT. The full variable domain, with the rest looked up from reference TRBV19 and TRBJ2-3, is DGGITQSPKYLFRKEGQNVTLSCEQNLNHDAMYWYRQDPGQGLRLIYYSQIVNDFQKGDIAEGYSVSREKKESFPLTVTSAQKNPTAFYLCASRLDRADTQYFGPGTRLTVL.

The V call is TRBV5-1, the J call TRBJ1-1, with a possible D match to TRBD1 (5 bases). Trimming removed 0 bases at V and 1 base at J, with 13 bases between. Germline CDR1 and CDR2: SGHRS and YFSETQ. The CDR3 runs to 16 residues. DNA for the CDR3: TGCGCCAGCAGCTTGGTGGGTTCGACAGAGAACACTGAAGCTTTCTTT. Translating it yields CASSLVGSTENTEAFF.

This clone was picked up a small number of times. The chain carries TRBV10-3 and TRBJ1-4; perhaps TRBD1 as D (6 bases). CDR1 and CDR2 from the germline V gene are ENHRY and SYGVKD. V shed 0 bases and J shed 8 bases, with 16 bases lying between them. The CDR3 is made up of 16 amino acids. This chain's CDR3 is CAISESIQGMNEKLFF. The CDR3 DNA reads TGTGCCATCAGTGAGTCGATTCAGGGGATGAACGAAAAACTGTTTTTT.

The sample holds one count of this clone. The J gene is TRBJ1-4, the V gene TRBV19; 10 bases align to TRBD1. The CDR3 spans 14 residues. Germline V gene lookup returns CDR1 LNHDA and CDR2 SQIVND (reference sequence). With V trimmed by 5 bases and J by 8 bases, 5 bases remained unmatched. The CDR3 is CASSFGTGDEKLFF. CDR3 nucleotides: TGTGCCAGTAGTTTCGGGACAGGGGACGAAAAACTGTTTTTT.

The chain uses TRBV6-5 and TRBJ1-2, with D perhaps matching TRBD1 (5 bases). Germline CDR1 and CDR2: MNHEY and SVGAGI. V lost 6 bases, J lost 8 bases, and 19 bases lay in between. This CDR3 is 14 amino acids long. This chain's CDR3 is CASSRGQGGWGYTF. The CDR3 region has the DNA TGTGCCAGCAGCCGAGGGCAGGGTGGATGGGGCTACACCTTC.

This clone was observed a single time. The CDR3 loop is CASSLGLPNEQYF. The CDR3 coding sequence is TGTGCCAGCAGCTTAGGACTGCCTAATGAGCAGTACTTC. The J gene is TRBJ2-7, the V gene TRBV11-2; D unclear. CDR3 size: 13 residues. V dropped 1 base and J dropped 7 bases, with 11 bases sitting between them. Germline values: CDR1 SGHAT, CDR2 FQNNGV.

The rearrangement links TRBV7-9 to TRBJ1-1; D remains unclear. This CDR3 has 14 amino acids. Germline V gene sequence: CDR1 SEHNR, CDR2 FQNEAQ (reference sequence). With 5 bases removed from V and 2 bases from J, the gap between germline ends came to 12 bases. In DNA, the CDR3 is TGTGCCAGCAGCCCATGGACTTCTAACACTGAAGCTTTCTTT. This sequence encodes CASSPWTSNTEAFF.

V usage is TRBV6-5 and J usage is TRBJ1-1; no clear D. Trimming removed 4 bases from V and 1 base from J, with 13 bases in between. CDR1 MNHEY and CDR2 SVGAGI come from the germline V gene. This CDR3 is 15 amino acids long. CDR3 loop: CASSLTAPRNTEAFF. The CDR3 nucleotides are TGTGCCAGCAGTTTAACGGCTCCAAGGAACACTGAAGCTTTCTTT.

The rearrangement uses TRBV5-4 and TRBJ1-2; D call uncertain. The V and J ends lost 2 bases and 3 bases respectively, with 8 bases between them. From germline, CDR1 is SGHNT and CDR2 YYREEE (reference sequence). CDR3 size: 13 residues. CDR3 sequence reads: CASSFDTDYGYTF. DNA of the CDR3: TGTGCCAGCAGCTTTGATACGGACTATGGCTACACCTTC.

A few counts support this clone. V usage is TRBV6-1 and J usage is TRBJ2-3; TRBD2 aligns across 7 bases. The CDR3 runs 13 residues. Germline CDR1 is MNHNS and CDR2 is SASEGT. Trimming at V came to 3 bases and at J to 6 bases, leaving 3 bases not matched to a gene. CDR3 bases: TGTGCCAGCAGTGAGGCGGGAGCCGATACGCAGTATTTT. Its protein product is CASSEAGADTQYF.

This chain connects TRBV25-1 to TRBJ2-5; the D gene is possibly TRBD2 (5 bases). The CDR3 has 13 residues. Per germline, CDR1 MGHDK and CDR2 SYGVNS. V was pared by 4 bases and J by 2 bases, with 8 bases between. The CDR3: CASSGAAQETQYF. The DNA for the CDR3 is TGTGCCAGCAGTGGAGCGGCACAAGAGACCCAGTACTTC. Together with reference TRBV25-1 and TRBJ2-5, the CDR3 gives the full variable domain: EADIYQTPRYLVIGTGKKITLECSQTMGHDKMYWYQQDPGMELHLIHYSYGVNSTEKGDLSSESTVSRIRTEHFPLTLESARPSHTSQYLCASSGAAQETQYFGPGTRLLVL.

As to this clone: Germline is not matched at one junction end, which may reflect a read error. The DNA for the CDR3 is TGTGCTAGCAGCTTAGGACTAGCGGGAGAGACCCAGTACTTC. Translation: CASSLGLAGETQYF. V usage is TRBV7-7 and J usage is TRBJ2-5, with 11 positions matching TRBD2. CDR1 and CDR2 from the germline V gene are SSHAT and FNYEAQ (reference sequence). The CDR3 consists of 14 residues.

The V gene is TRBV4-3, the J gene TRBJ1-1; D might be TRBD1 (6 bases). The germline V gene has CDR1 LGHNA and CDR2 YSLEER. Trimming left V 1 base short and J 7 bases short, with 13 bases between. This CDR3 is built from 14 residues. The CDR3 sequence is CASSQVGGRGEAFF. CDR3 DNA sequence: TGCGCCAGCAGCCAAGTAGGGGGACGGGGTGAAGCTTTCTTT.

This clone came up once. DNA of the CDR3: TGTGCCAGCAGTTCCCGGGGGGTCGGAACCGGGGAGCTGTTTTTT. As protein: CASSSRGVGTGELFF. This chain joins TRBV28 and TRBJ2-2, with 7 bases that match TRBD2. This CDR3 is 15 amino acids long. Germline CDR1 reads MDHEN; CDR2 reads SYDVKM. The V gene end was trimmed by 4 bases and the J gene end by 5 bases; junction bases not matched to a gene: 7.

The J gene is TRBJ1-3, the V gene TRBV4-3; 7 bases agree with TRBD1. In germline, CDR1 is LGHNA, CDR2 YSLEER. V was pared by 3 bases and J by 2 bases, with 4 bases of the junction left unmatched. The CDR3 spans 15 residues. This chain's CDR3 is CASSQDRRPGNTIYF. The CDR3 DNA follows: TGCGCCAGCAGCCAGGACAGGCGACCTGGAAACACCATATATTTT.

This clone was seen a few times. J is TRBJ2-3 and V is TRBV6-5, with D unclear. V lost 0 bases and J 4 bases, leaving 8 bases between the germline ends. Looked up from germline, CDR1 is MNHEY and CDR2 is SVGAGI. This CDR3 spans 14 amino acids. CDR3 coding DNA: TGTGCCAGCAGTTACTCGCCGCAAGCAGATACGCAGTATTTT. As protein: CASSYSPQADTQYF.